The clone carrying this T cell receptor (beta chain) was seen a handful of times. Its matching antigen is unknown. The data belong to a study of T-cell memory formation after mild COVID-19. Germline assignment: CDR1 DFQATT and CDR2 SNEGSKA (reference sequence). CDR3 length: 17 residues. Trimming removed 0 bases from V and 2 bases from J; junction bases left unmatched: 7. MiXCR, applied by TCRdb to the 5' RACE reads, yields one record per CDR3 protein. This table has approximately 300,000 distinct CDR3 sequences, approximately 16% appearing once. Whole-study findings and limits: CD4+ contracting clones were mainly CM and EM; CD8+ ones, EMRA. Clones contracting across day 15 to 85 had a balanced CD4/CD8 profile; later expanding clones leaned CD4+.

The chain carries TRBV20-1 and TRBJ1-6, with 7 bases that match TRBD1. Sample: PBMCs or a T cell subset sorted from them (not recorded which). This clonotype was sampled from a man aged 18-30 years who had mild COVID-19 (a few samples of this study predate the infection). Cell type and time point are not known. The CDR3 region has the DNA TGCAGTGCTAGAGATTTCGTAGGGGGCCCCTATAATTCACCCCTCCACTTT. This translates into CSARDFVGGPYNSPLHF.